This TCR beta chain appears in the sequencing data of a study of blood T cell repertoires in COVID-19 (dated by TCRdb to the early 2020s). Study-wide context: Collaborator samples came from the United States, Italy and Spain and covered acute and convalescent phases of COVID-19. The prospective study material was composed of cDNA or gDNA derived from T cells, B-cell-depleted T cells, or PBMCs. Subjects who had been exposed to COVID-19, were actively infected with it, or had recovered from it provided the deeply sampled blood TCRbeta repertoires that made up the dataset. The repertoires were made available in a free public database intended to serve as a resource for research on the immune response to SARS-CoV-2. The samples were drawn from the first 160 participants of the ongoing ImmuneRACE study and from 950 to 1,500 subjects provided by 6 global collaborators. Sample metadata almost always included a de-identified subject ID, COVID-19 status, age in years and sex. Where available, HLA class I and class II types were obtained from metadata supplied by the sample provider rather than from assay-based typing. General conclusions and limits of the study: How much clinical and demographic metadata was included differed by source and by participant, and the metadata was provided uncurated.

The junction carries 18 bases between V and J, which are trimmed by 2 bases and 8 bases respectively. CDR1 and CDR2 were assigned from the germline V gene (reference sequence) as LGHDT and YNNKEL. From the cysteine up to the phenylalanine, the CDR3 has a length of 16 residues. Here the CDR3 DNA is all that survives: 48 bases in frame from base 1. Regarding this clone: Its target antigen remains unknown. No base quality values were provided; no much bigger clone lies one nucleotide off.

One collaborating source in Seattle enrolled patients while the patients were actively infected and followed the patients over time throughout the course of disease. Whole blood was collected in K2EDTA tubes by collaborating institutions according to the institutions' own protocols. For TCRbeta analysis, collaborators shipped samples as frozen whole blood, isolated PBMCs, or DNA extracted from either of those sample types. The immunoSEQ Assay, a bias-controlled multiplex PCR, was used to amplify TCRbeta CDR3 regions from genomic DNA. Under the source paper's analysis protocol: The number of nucleated cells in each sample was estimated by amplification of reference gene primers within the assay. Sequence reads were collapsed and filtered to measure the absolute abundance of every unique TCRbeta CDR3 rearrangement. For each sample, productive Simpson clonality was calculated by taking the square root of Simpson's diversity index across productive rearrangements. In TCRdb, the immuneACCESS table is reduced to in-frame sequences with V and J assigned. These tables do not hold every clone; where another copy was compared, an unresolved V gene accounts for under half, and the others remain unexplained. V, J and clone size were drawn from that table, and D and trimming were deduced from the DNA. This sample comprises tens of thousands of clones, about 92% of them detected only once. The ten largest account for around 0.37% of the sample.

Rearrangement joined TRBV3-1 (or the pseudogene TRBV3-2) to TRBJ2-2; possibly the D gene is TRBD2, per 7 matching bases. Sequencing was done on a sample of peripheral blood. The receptor comes from a man aged 45-65 years with COVID-19, enrolled during active disease. CDR3 reads: CASSQPRGAASGELFF. The sequenced DNA is TGTGCCAGCAGCCAACCTCGGGGGGCCGCCTCAGGGGAGCTGTTTTTT.